Following are 29 T cell receptor beta chains from one sample sequenced in a study of blood T cells in healthy people across ages. Combining a sample-barcoded 5' primer with a J-beta primer mix, a second PCR ran for 7 to 11 cycles. TCRdb re-called the 5' RACE reads through MiXCR, storing one row per CDR3 protein. The table lists some 860,000 distinct CDR3 sequences, 56% of them singletons. The sequenced material came from blood. Receptors were obtained from a man aged 40-55 years in good health.

In its sample, this clonotype was seen a few times. The CDR3 protein is CSVEGESGSYNEQFF. The CDR3 bases are TGCAGCGTTGAAGGGGAAAGTGGCTCCTACAATGAGCAGTTCTTC. The chain couples TRBV29-1 to TRBJ2-1; D unclear. The V end lost 1 base, the J end lost 0 bases, and 10 bases lay between the germline ends. CDR1 is SQVTM, CDR2 ANQGSEA, per germline. This CDR3 is 15 amino acids long.

This clonotype was seen more than once but under ten times. V and J are TRBV6-5 and TRBJ2-5; D possibly corresponds to TRBD2 (5 bases). CDR1 and CDR2 from the germline V gene are MNHEY and SVGAGI. The CDR3 totals 15 residues. Trimming pared 6 bases from V and 2 bases from J, leaving 16 bases between. This CDR3 is CASSNGLYSQETQYF. In nucleotides, the CDR3 is TGTGCCAGCAGCAACGGACTTTACTCTCAAGAGACCCAGTACTTC.

The rearrangement links TRBV28 to TRBJ1-5; 7 positions match TRBD1. The germline V gene encodes CDR1 MDHEN and CDR2 SYDVKM. This CDR3 region has 11 residues. V shed 4 bases and J 13 bases; nucleotides not matched to a gene: 4. CDR3 sequence (DNA): TGTGCCAGCAGTTCACCACAGGGGCAGCATTTT. This codes for CASSSPQGQHF.

This clonotype was counted a few times. The chain recombines TRBV4-3 with TRBJ2-5; 12 bases are a match to TRBD2. V gave up 2 bases and J gave up 2 bases; unmatched junction bases: 6. CDR3 length: 17 residues. Germline V gene sequence: CDR1 LGHNA, CDR2 YSLEER. The CDR3 loop is CASSQRLAGAQQETQYF. The CDR3 DNA is TGCGCCAGCAGCCAACGACTAGCGGGAGCGCAGCAAGAGACCCAGTACTTC.

This clonotype came up a few times. This sequence joins TRBV6-4 and TRBJ2-5; TRBD2 might be the D (5 bases). The germline V gene has CDR1 MRHNA and CDR2 SNTAGT. V was shortened by 7 bases and J by 11 bases, with 20 bases between the two germline ends. This CDR3 contains 13 residues. The CDR3 DNA follows: TGTGCCAGCACTATTAAAGATACTGGGGAGCAGTACTTC. Translating it yields CASTIKDTGEQYF.

This clonotype was picked up one time. The gene calls are TRBV2 and TRBJ1-1; D remains ambiguous. Germline assignment: CDR1 SNHLY and CDR2 FYNNEI. The CDR3 extends over 11 amino acids. V was clipped by 3 bases and J by 8 bases, with 7 bases between them. Here the CDR3 reads CASSDRQEAFF. CDR3 in DNA: TGTGCCAGCAGTGATCGGCAGGAAGCTTTCTTT. Supplemented by reference TRBV2 and TRBJ1-1, the full variable domain reads EPEVTQTPSHQVTQMGQEVILRCVPISNHLYFYWYRQILGQKVEFLVSFYNNEISEKSEIFDDQFSVERPDGSNFTLKIRSTKLEDSAMYFCASSDRQEAFFGQGTRLTVV.

V is TRBV9 and J is TRBJ2-3; no definite D call. CDR3 length equals 15 residues. V lost 3 bases, J lost 3 bases, and 14 bases lay in between. Per germline, CDR1 SGDLS and CDR2 YYNGEE. CDR3 protein: CASSAVGWVTDTQYF. Here the CDR3 DNA reads TGTGCCAGCAGCGCCGTTGGTTGGGTGACAGATACGCAGTATTTT.

This sequence joins TRBV7-2 and TRBJ2-1; D gene unclear. The CDR3 covers 12 residues. The V and J ends lost 5 bases and 8 bases respectively, with 10 bases between them. Germline V CDR1 and CDR2: SGHTA, FQGNSA. The CDR3 sequence is CASSTYWYEQFF. CDR3 DNA: TGTGCCAGCAGCACTTACTGGTATGAGCAGTTCTTC.

Comments on this clonotype: Given the absence of the conserved phenylalanine or tryptophan at the CDR3 end, a read error is likely. J is TRBJ2-7 and V is TRBV12-3 or TRBV12-4, with D possibly being TRBD2 (6 bases). The DNA end lines up better with TRBJ2-5; the J call may be wrong. The CDR3 contains 15 residues. CDR3 residues: CASSLLGLGEETQYY. CDR3 coding DNA: TGTGCCAGCAGTTTATTGGGACTCGGCGAAGAGACCCAGTACTAC.

In its sample, this clonotype was seen a few times. The chain joins TRBV5-1 to TRBJ1-2, with D possibly matching TRBD1 (5 bases). The CDR3 is 14 amino acids. V was pared by 0 bases and J by 8 bases, with 14 bases between. Germline CDR1 reads SGHRS; CDR2 reads YFSETQ. The chain's CDR3 is CASSLDRGASGYTF. CDR3 coding DNA: TGCGCCAGCAGCTTGGATCGGGGCGCGAGCGGCTACACCTTC.

The rearrangement joins TRBV7-2 to TRBJ2-7; TRBD2 aligns across 12 bases. The CDR3 has 18 amino acids. CDR1 and CDR2 (germline): SGHTA, FQGNSA. J gave up 2 bases and V 5 bases, and 13 bases lay outside the gene matches. DNA for the CDR3: TGTGCCAGCAGCCTGGGACTAGCGGGCGGAGCTAGGCCCTACGAGCAGTACTTC. Its protein product is CASSLGLAGGARPYEQYF.

CDR3 in amino acids: CASSSILLAGGFKTQYF. For the CDR3, the DNA is TGTGCCAGCAGCTCCATCCTCCTAGCGGGGGGGTTTAAGACCCAGTACTTC. The V and J genes are TRBV7-2 and TRBJ2-7; 12 nucleotides line up with TRBD2. The tail of the sequence fits TRBJ2-5 better, so the J call may be wrong. Per the germline V gene, CDR1 is SGHTA and CDR2 is FQGNSA. This CDR3 is built from 17 residues.

The chain employs TRBV6-2 or TRBV6-3 and TRBJ2-1; 7 bases are a match to TRBD2. Trimming took 6 bases from V and 4 from J; bases not matched to a gene: 12. The CDR3 is made up of 16 amino acids. Germline values: CDR1 MNHEY, CDR2 SVGEGT. The CDR3 loop reads CASSSPGRGKYNEQFF. CDR3 nucleotide sequence: TGTGCCAGCAGCTCCCCAGGGCGGGGGAAATACAATGAGCAGTTCTTC.

The chain has TRBV2 and TRBJ2-4, with a weak D call TRBD1 (6 bases). V lost 6 bases and J 0 bases, leaving 12 bases between the germline ends. The length of the CDR3 is 15 residues. CDR1 SNHLY and CDR2 FYNNEI come from the germline V gene. The CDR3 region is CASRDRLLAKNIQYF. The CDR3 DNA reads TGTGCCAGCAGGGACAGACTACTAGCCAAAAACATTCAGTACTTC.

The V call is TRBV3-1, the J call TRBJ1-2, with D tentatively TRBD1 (5 bases). CDR1 and CDR2 from the germline V gene are LGHDT and YNNKEL (reference sequence). Between the trimmed V and J ends, which lost 0 bases and 4 bases, there was a span of 9 bases. There are 14 residues in the CDR3. This CDR3 is CASSQDGAAYGYTF. CDR3 in DNA: TGTGCCAGCAGCCAAGATGGGGCAGCCTATGGCTACACCTTC.

The chain employs TRBV20-1 and TRBJ2-1, with D hard to call. The CDR3 loop spans 14 amino acids. The germline V and J ends were trimmed by 0 bases and 4 bases, with 10 bases remaining between them. The germline CDR1 and CDR2 sequences are DFQATT and SNEGSKA (reference sequence). CDR3 amino acids: CSARDFHGYNEQFF. CDR3 sequence (DNA): TGCAGTGCTAGAGATTTCCACGGGTACAATGAGCAGTTCTTC.

V and J are TRBV9 and TRBJ1-5, with 9 bases lining up with TRBD1. Per the germline V gene, CDR1 is SGDLS and CDR2 is YYNGEE. V lost 3 bases to trimming and J lost 7 bases; unmatched junction nucleotides: 5. The CDR3 is 14 amino acids. DNA of the CDR3: TGTGCCAGCAGCGCCGGGACAGGGCTACAGCCCCAGCATTTT. It yields the protein CASSAGTGLQPQHF.

This chain uses TRBV12-3 or TRBV12-4 with TRBJ1-1, with unresolved D. V was pared by 2 bases and J by 1 base, with 11 bases between. CDR3 size: 15 residues. CDR3 nucleotides: TGTGCCAGCAGTTTAAACCCGGCAGGGAACACTGAAGCTTTCTTT. This codes for CASSLNPAGNTEAFF.

The rearrangement joins TRBV27 to TRBJ2-7, with D possibly being TRBD2 (5 bases). Trimming stripped 3 bases from V and 4 bases from J, with 10 bases between. CDR3 length: 13 amino acids. Germline V gene lookup returns CDR1 MNHEY and CDR2 SMNVEV (reference sequence). The CDR3: CASSFGKSYEQYF. The CDR3, as DNA: TGTGCCAGCAGTTTCGGGAAGAGTTACGAGCAGTACTTC.

The chain employs TRBV7-2 and TRBJ2-3; TRBD2 is a possible D gene (5 bases). V lost 5 bases and J 0 bases, leaving 9 bases between the germline ends. Looked up from germline, CDR1 is SGHTA and CDR2 is FQGNSA. This CDR3 region has 14 residues. CDR3 in amino acids: CASSPASSTDTQYF. For the CDR3, the DNA is TGTGCCAGCAGCCCGGCTAGCAGCACAGATACGCAGTATTTT.

This clonotype has just a few counts. V gene TRBV4-2 combines with J gene TRBJ2-5; 7 bases agree with TRBD2. The germline V gene encodes CDR1 LGHNA and CDR2 YNFKEQ. This CDR3 is 16 amino acids long. V gave up 4 bases and J gave up 1 base; unmatched junction bases: 9. In nucleotides, the CDR3 is TGTGCCAGCAGCCCCGGGACTACCGGACCCCAAGAGACCCAGTACTTC. Encoded protein: CASSPGTTGPQETQYF.

The gene calls are TRBV12-5 and TRBJ1-2; D uncertain. V was cut by 5 bases and J by 4 bases, with 14 bases left in between. Germline assignment: CDR1 LGHNT and CDR2 FRNRAP. The CDR3 has 14 residues. CDR3 bases: TGTGCTAGTGGTGTGGCACCCGGGTTCTATGGCTACACCTTC. This translates into CASGVAPGFYGYTF.

The chain is built from TRBV13 and TRBJ2-7; 9 bases align to TRBD1. The V segment lost 3 bases and the J segment 4 bases; nucleotides outside the gene matches: 7. Germline CDR1 PRHDT, CDR2 FYEKMQ (reference sequence). The CDR3 is 15 residues long. CDR3 coding DNA: TGTGCCAGCAGCTTCGGTACAGGGGGCTTTTACGAGCAGTACTTC. It specifies CASSFGTGGFYEQYF.

This clonotype was seen more than once but under ten times. This chain links TRBV7-2 with TRBJ2-7; TRBD2 aligns across 10 bases. The CDR3 totals 16 residues. The germline gives CDR1 SGHTA, CDR2 FQGNSA. The V segment lost 1 base and the J segment 7 bases; nucleotides outside the gene matches: 10. This CDR3 is CASSLGLAGRSGEQYF. The CDR3 nucleotides read TGTGCCAGCAGCTTAGGACTAGCGGGCCGCTCAGGGGAGCAGTACTTC.

V usage is TRBV30 and J usage is TRBJ1-4; TRBD1 is a possible D gene (5 bases). This CDR3 is built from 15 residues. Trimming pared 2 bases from V and 4 bases from J, leaving 14 bases between. The germline CDR1 and CDR2 sequences are GTSNPN and SVGIG (reference sequence). Here the CDR3 reads CAWSNWGDYNEKLFF. The CDR3 DNA follows: TGTGCCTGGAGTAACTGGGGGGATTATAATGAAAAACTGTTTTTT.

The chain is built from TRBV5-1 and TRBJ2-1; D is unclear. This CDR3 region has 13 residues. CDR1 and CDR2 (germline): SGHRS, YFSETQ. Trimming shortened V by 4 bases and J by 6 bases, and 11 bases separated the two germline ends. The CDR3 spells CASSVSLSNEQFF. The CDR3 bases are TGCGCCAGCAGCGTGTCGCTATCCAATGAGCAGTTCTTC.

This clonotype was observed many times. J is TRBJ2-1 and V is TRBV6-5, with a possible D match to TRBD2 (5 bases). CDR3 size: 13 residues. CDR1 MNHEY and CDR2 SVGAGI come from the germline V gene. V lost 0 bases to trimming and J lost 8 bases, with 8 bases between them. CDR3 amino acids: CASSYSGADEQFF. In nucleotides, the CDR3 is TGTGCCAGCAGTTACTCTGGAGCGGATGAGCAGTTCTTC.

V and J are TRBV29-1 and TRBJ2-3, with D possibly TRBD2 on 7 matching bases. Trimming shortened V by 4 bases and J by 0 bases, and 20 bases separated the two germline ends. CDR3 length equals 17 residues. Germline V gene data show CDR1 as SQVTM and CDR2 as ANQGSEA. The CDR3 DNA reads TGCAGCGTTGCCTGGGTTTTGGGGGGGACAAGCACAGATACGCAGTATTTT. Protein sequence: CSVAWVLGGTSTDTQYF.

The J gene is TRBJ1-3, the V gene TRBV6-6; the D is unclear. V was cut by 2 bases and J by 0 bases, with 8 bases left in between. Germline CDR1 reads MNHNY; CDR2 reads SVGAGI (reference sequence). CDR3 size: 15 residues. The CDR3 loop is CASSYRLNSGNTIYF. CDR3 in DNA: TGTGCCAGCAGTTACAGGCTAAACTCTGGAAACACCATATATTTT.